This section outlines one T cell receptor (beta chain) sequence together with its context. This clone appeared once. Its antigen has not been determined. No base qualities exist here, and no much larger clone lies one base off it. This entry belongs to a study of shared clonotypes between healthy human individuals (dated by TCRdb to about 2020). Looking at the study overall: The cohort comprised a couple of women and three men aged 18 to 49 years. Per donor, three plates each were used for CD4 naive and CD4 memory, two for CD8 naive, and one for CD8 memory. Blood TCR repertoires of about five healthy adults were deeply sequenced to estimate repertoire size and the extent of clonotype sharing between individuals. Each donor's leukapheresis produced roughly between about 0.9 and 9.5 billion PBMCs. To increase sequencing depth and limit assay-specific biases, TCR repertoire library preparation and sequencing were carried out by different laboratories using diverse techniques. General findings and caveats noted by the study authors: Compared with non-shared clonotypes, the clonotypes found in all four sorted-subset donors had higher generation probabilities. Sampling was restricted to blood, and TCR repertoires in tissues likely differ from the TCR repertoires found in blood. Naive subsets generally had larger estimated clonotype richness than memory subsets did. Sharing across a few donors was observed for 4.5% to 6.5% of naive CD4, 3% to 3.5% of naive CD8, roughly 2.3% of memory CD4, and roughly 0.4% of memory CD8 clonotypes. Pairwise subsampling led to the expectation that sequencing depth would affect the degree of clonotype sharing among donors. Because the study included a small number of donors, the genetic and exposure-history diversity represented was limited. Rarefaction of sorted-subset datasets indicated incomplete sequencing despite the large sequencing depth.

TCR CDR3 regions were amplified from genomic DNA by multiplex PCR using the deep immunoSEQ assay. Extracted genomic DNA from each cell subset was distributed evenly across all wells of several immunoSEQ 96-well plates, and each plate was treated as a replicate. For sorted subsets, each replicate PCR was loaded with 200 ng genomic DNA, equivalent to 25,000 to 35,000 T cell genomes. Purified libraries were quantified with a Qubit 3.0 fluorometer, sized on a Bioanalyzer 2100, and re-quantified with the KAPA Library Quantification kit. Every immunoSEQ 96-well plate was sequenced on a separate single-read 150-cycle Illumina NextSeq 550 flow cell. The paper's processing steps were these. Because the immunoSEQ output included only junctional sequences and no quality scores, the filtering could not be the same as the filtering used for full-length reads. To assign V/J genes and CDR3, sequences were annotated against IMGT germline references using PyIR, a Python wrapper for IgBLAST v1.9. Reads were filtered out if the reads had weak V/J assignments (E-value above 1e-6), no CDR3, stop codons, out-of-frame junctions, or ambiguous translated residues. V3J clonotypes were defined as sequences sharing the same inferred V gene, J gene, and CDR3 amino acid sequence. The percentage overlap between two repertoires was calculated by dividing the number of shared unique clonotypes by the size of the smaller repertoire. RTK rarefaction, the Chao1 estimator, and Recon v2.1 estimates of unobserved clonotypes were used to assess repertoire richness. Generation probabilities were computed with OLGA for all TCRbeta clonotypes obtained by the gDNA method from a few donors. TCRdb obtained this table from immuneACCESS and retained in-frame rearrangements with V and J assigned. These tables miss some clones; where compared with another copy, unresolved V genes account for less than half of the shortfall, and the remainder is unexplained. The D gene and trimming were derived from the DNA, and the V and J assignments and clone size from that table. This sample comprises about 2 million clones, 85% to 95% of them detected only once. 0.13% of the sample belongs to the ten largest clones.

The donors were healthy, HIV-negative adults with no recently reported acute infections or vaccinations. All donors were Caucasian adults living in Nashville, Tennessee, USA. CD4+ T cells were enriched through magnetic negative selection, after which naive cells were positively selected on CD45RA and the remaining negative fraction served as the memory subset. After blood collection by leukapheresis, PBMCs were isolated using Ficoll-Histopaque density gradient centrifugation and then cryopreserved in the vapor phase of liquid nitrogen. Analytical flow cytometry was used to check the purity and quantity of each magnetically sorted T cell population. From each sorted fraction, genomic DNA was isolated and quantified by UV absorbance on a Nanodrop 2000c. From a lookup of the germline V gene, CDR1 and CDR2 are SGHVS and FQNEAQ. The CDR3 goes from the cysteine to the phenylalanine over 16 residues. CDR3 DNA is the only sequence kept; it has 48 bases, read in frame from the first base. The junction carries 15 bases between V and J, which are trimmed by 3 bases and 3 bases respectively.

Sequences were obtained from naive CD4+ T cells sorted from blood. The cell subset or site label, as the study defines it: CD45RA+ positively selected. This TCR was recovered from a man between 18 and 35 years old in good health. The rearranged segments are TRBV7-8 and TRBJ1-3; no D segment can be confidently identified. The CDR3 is CASSFGLRADGNTIYF. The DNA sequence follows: TGTGCCAGCAGCTTCGGCTTAAGGGCGGATGGAAACACCATATATTTT. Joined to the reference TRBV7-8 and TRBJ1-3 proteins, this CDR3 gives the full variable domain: GAGVSQSPRYKVAKRGQDVALRCDPISGHVSLFWYQQALGQGPEFLTYFQNEAQLDKSGLPSDRFFAERPEGSVSTLKIQRTQQEDSAVYLCASSFGLRADGNTIYFGEGSWLTVV.